The clone carrying this TCR beta chain was seen repeatedly, ten times or more. Its cognate antigen is unknown. The data were taken from a study of T cells in Graves' hyperthyroidism and ophthalmopathy. Across the whole study: Before treatment of any kind, peripheral blood was taken at initial diagnosis.

Amplification targeted TCR beta CDR3 regions from RNA transcripts. An initial round of RT-PCR targeting the TCR CDR3 relied on the HTBI primer set. TCRdb re-analysed the multiplex PCR reads in MiXCR, keeping a single row per CDR3 protein. Here the sample spans over 550,000 distinct CDR3 sequences, 16% being singletons. Uncontrolled infection, other autoimmune disease, pregnancy or lactation excluded patients. The CDR3 extends over 16 amino acids. Trimming removed 4 bases at V and 4 bases at J, with 18 bases between. Per germline, CDR1 SGHRS and CDR2 YFSETQ. Study conclusions and caveats: Most expanded thyroid clonotypes above 0.001 also appeared in blood. Onset of ophthalmopathy came a median roughly 6 months after the model predicted it.

The J gene is TRBJ2-1, the V gene TRBV5-1; TRBD1 or TRBD2 may be the D gene (5 bases each). The TCR comes from a woman between 18 and 30 years old with Graves' hyperthyroidism. The sample comprised blood. CDR3 nucleotide sequence: TGCGCCAGCAGCCACGTTCCCCGGGACGGATACAATGAGCAGTTCTTC. It encodes CASSHVPRDGYNEQFF.